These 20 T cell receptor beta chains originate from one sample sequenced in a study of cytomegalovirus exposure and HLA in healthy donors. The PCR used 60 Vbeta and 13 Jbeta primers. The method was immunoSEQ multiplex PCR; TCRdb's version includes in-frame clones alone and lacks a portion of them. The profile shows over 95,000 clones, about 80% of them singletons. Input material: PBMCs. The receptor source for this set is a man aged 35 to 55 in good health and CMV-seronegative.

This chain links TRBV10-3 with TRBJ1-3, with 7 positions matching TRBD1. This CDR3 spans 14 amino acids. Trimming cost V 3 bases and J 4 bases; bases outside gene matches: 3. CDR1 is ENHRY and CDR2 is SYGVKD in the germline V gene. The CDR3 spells CAISDRQGGNTIYF. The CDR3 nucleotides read TGTGCCATCAGTGACCGACAGGGAGGAAACACCATATATTTT.

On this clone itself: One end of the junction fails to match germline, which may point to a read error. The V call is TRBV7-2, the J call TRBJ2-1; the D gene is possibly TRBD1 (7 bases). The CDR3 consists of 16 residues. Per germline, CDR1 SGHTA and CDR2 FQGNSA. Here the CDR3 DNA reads TGTGCCAGCAGCCTAGCGACAGGGCGCGGTTACAATGAGCAGTTCTTC. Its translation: CASSLATGRGYNEQFF.

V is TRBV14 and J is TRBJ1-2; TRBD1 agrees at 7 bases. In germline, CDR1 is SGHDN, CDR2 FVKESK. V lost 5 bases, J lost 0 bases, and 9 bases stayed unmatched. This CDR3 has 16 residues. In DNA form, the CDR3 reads TGTGCCAGCAGCGTGGACAGGCCCCCATCTAACTATGGCTACACCTTC. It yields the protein CASSVDRPPSNYGYTF. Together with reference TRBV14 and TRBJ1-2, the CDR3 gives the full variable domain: EAGVTQFPSHSVIEKGQTVTLRCDPISGHDNLYWYRRVMGKEIKFLLHFVKESKQDESGMPNNRFLAERTGGTYSTLKVQPAELEDSGVYFCASSVDRPPSNYGYTFGSGTRLTVV.

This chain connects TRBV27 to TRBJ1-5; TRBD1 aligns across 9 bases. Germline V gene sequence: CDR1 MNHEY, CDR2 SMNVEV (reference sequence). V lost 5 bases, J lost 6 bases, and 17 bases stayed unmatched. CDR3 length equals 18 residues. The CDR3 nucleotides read TGTGCCAGCAGTCCCCAAACGGGGACAGGGAAATTCGTTCAGCCCCAGCATTTT. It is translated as CASSPQTGTGKFVQPQHF.

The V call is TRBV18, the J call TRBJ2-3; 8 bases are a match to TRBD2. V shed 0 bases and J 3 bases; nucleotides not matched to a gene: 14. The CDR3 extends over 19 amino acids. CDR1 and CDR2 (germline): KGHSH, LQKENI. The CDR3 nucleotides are TGTGCCAGCTCACCACCAACGGCGGGAGGTATTCAGTGGACAGATACGCAGTATTTT. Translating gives CASSPPTAGGIQWTDTQYF.

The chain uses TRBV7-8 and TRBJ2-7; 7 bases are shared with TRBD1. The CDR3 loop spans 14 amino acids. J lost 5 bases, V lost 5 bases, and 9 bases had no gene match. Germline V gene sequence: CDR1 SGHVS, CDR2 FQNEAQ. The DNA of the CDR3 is TGTGCCAGCAGCCCTACAGGGGCCACCCACGAGCAGTACTTC. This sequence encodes CASSPTGATHEQYF.

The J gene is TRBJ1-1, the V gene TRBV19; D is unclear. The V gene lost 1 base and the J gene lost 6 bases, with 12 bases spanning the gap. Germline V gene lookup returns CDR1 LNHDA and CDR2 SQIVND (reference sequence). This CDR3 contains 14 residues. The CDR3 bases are TGTGCCAGTAGTATAGGTGGGGAGCGGGCTGAAGCTTTCTTT. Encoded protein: CASSIGGERAEAFF.

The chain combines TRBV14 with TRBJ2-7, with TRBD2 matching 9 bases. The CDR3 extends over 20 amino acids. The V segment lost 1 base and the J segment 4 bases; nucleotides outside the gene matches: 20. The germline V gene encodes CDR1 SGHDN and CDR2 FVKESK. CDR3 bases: TGTGCCAGCAGCCAAGGACTTAGCGGGAGAAGCAGGGGAACCATATACGAGCAGTACTTC. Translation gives CASSQGLSGRSRGTIYEQYF.

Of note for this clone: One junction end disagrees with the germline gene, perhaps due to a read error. The CDR3 DNA is TGTTCCAGCAGCTTAGGGGGACTAGCGGTTGAGCAGTACTTC. Translation: CSSSLGGLAVEQYF. The V gene is TRBV7-9, the J gene TRBJ2-7; 11 positions match TRBD2. CDR1 is SEHNR and CDR2 is FQNEAQ in the germline V gene (reference sequence). The CDR3 is 14 residues long.

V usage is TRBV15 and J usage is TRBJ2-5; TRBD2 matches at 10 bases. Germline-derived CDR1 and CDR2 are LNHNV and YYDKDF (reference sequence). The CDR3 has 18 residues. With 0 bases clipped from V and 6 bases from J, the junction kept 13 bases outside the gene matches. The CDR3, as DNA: TGTGCCACCAGCAGAGATCTGGCTAGCGGGAGCACCAATCAGACCCAGTACTTC. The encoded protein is CATSRDLASGSTNQTQYF.

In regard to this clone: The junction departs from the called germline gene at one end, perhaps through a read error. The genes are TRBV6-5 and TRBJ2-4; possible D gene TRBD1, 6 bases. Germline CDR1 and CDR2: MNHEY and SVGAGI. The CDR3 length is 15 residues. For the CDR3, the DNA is TGTGCCAGCAGTTACTCCTGGACAGCCACAAACATTCAGTACTTC. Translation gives CASSYSWTATNIQYF.

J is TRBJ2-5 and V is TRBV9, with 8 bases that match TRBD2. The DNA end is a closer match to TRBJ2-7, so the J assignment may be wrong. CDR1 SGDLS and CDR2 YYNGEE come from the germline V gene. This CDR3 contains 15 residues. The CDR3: CASSKGGAGDNEQYF. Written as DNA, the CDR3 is TGTGCCAGCAGCAAGGGGGGAGCGGGGGACAACGAGCAGTACTTC.

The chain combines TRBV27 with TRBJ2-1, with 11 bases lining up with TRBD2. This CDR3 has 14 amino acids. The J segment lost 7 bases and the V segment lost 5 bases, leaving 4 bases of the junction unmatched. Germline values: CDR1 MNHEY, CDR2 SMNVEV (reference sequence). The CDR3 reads CASSPGLAGNEQFF. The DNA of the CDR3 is TGTGCCAGCAGTCCTGGACTAGCGGGTAATGAGCAGTTCTTC.

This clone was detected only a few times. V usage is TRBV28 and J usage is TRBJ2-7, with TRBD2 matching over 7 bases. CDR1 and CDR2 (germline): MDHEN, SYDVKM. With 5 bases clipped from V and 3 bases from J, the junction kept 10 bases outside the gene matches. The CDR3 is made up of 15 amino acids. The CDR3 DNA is TGTGCCAGCAGTCCCACATGGGGAGGGGTCTACGAGCAGTACTTC. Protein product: CASSPTWGGVYEQYF.

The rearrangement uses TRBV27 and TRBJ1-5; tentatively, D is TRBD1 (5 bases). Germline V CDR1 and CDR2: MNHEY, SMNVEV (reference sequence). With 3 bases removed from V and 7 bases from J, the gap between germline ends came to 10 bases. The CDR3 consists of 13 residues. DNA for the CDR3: TGTGCCAGCAGTTTGGCAGGGCAACAGCCCCAGCATTTT. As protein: CASSLAGQQPQHF.

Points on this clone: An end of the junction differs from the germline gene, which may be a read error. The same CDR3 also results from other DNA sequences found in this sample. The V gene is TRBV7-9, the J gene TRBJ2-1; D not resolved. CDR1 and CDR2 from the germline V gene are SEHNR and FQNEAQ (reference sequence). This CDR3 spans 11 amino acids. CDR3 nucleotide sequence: TGTTCCAGCAGCCCGAGCAATGAGCAGTTCTTC. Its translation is CSSSPSNEQFF.

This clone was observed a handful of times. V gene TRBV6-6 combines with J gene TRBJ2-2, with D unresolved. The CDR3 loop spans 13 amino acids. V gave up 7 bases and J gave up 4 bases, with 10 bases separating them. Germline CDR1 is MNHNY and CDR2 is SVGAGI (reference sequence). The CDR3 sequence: CASTLTSTGELFF. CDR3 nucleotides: TGTGCCAGCACCCTAACGAGCACCGGGGAGCTGTTTTTT.

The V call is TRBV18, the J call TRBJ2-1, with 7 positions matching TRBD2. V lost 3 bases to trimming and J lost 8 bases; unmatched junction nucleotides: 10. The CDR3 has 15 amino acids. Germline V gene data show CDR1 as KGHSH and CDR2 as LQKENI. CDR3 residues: CASSPDGRTSDEQFF. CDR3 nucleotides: TGTGCCAGCTCACCGGACGGGAGGACATCCGATGAGCAGTTCTTC.

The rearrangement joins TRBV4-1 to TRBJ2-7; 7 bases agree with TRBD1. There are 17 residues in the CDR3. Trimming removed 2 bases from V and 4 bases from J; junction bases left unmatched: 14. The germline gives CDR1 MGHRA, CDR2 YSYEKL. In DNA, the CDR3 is TGCGCCAGCAGCCAAAGCCTTTCTCCGGGACAGAATTACGAGCAGTACTTC. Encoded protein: CASSQSLSPGQNYEQYF.

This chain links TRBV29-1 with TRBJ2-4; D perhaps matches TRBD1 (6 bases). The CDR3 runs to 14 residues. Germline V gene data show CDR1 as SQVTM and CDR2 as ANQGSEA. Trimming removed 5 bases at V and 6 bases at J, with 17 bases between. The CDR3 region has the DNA TGCAGCGTTACAAGCGGTGGACAGACAAACATTCAGTACTTC. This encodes CSVTSGGQTNIQYF.